The 25 T cell receptor beta chains below all came from one sample that was sequenced in a study of blood T cell repertoires in COVID-19. Sequenced by immunoSEQ multiplex PCR; TCRdb stores in-frame clones only, minus some. The data show some 160,000 clones, 80% seen once. Source material: peripheral blood. Source of these receptors: a man between 65 and 79 years old with active or convalescent COVID-19.

The chain recombines TRBV12-3 or TRBV12-4 with TRBJ1-1, with D possibly TRBD1 on 6 matching bases. The CDR3 is made up of 13 amino acids. Between the trimmed V and J ends, which lost 5 bases and 4 bases, there was a span of 11 bases. This chain's CDR3 is CASSPGQITEAFF. CDR3 nucleotides: TGTGCCAGCAGTCCAGGACAGATCACTGAAGCTTTCTTT.

The chain combines TRBV7-3 with TRBJ2-1; TRBD2 is a possible D gene (5 bases). The CDR3 covers 13 residues. The germline CDR1 and CDR2 sequences are SGHTA and FQGTGA. V was trimmed by 4 bases and J by 15 bases, leaving 19 bases between them. Written as DNA, the CDR3 is TGTGCCAGCAGCTCCCGTGGCGGCCGGGATCTGTTCTTC. Translated: CASSSRGGRDLFF.

This rearrangement joins TRBV10-2 to TRBJ1-3; 7 bases are shared with TRBD1. The ends lost 8 bases at V and 2 bases at J; junction bases unmatched: 9. The CDR3 runs 15 residues. Germline V gene data show CDR1 as WSHSY and CDR2 as SAAADI. The CDR3 reads CASYDVQGAGNTIYF. The CDR3 region has the DNA TGCGCCAGCTATGATGTCCAGGGGGCTGGAAACACCATATATTTT.

V usage is TRBV5-6 and J usage is TRBJ1-2, with 10 bases aligning to TRBD1. The V segment lost 1 base and the J segment 7 bases; nucleotides outside the gene matches: 7. The germline V gene encodes CDR1 SGHDT and CDR2 YYEEEE. This CDR3 contains 15 residues. CDR3 loop: CASSLYRQGAVGYTF. The DNA for the CDR3 is TGTGCCAGCAGCTTGTATCGACAGGGGGCTGTTGGCTACACCTTC.

The gene calls are TRBV7-2 and TRBJ2-1, with 10 bases lining up with TRBD1. V trimming: 5 bases; J trimming: 5 bases; junction bases outside the gene matches: 6. Looked up from germline, CDR1 is SGHTA and CDR2 is FQGNSA. The CDR3 totals 15 residues. The CDR3 sequence is CASSLDRGVHNEQFF. The CDR3 DNA is TGTGCCAGCAGCCTGGACAGGGGGGTCCACAATGAGCAGTTCTTC.

This chain uses TRBV7-2 with TRBJ1-5; perhaps TRBD1 as D (6 bases). CDR1 and CDR2 from the germline V gene are SGHTA and FQGNSA. The CDR3 covers 13 residues. Between the trimmed V and J ends, which lost 1 base and 5 bases, there was a span of 6 bases. CDR3 in amino acids: CASSLDRDQPQHF. Here the CDR3 DNA reads TGTGCCAGCAGCTTAGACAGGGATCAGCCCCAGCATTTT.

J is TRBJ1-2 and V is TRBV6-2 or TRBV6-3, with TRBD1 as a possible D gene (5 bases). The V end was cut by 2 bases, the J end by 6 bases, with 13 bases between. The CDR3 spans 14 residues. CDR1 is MNHEY and CDR2 is SVGEGT in the germline V gene. The CDR3 coding sequence is TGTGCCAGCAGTTACCCCATCAGGGAGGATGGCTACACCTTC. This translates into CASSYPIREDGYTF.

V gene TRBV5-4 combines with J gene TRBJ1-1, with TRBD1 as a possible D gene (5 bases). Germline V CDR1 and CDR2: SGHNT, YYREEE (reference sequence). Trimming took off 7 bases at V and 1 base at J, with 11 bases between the two ends. CDR3 size: 13 residues. CDR3 loop: CASRRDPNTEAFF. The DNA for the CDR3 is TGTGCCAGCCGGAGGGACCCGAACACTGAAGCTTTCTTT.

The J gene is TRBJ1-1, the V gene TRBV6-6, with unresolved D. Per the germline V gene, CDR1 is MNHNY and CDR2 is SVGAGI (reference sequence). Trimming left V 2 bases short and J 7 bases short, with 8 bases between. This CDR3 comprises 12 residues. For the CDR3, the DNA is TGTGCCAGCAGTTACGACCGGAGTGAAGCTTTCTTT. Encoded protein: CASSYDRSEAFF.

This clone appeared a single time. V gene TRBV4-1 combines with J gene TRBJ1-4, with a weak D call TRBD1 (6 bases). V lost 2 bases to trimming and J lost 6 bases, with 16 bases between them. The CDR3 is made up of 16 amino acids. Germline CDR1 is MGHRA and CDR2 is YSYEKL. In DNA, the CDR3 is TGCGCCAGCAGCCAACCCCGGGACAAGACTTATGAAAAACTGTTTTTT. It specifies CASSQPRDKTYEKLFF.

This clone was found a few times. The chain joins TRBV30 to TRBJ2-7; possibly TRBD2 for D (5 bases). Looked up from germline, CDR1 is GTSNPN and CDR2 is SVGIG (reference sequence). Trimming left V 0 bases short and J 0 bases short, with 9 bases between. The CDR3 covers 14 residues. The CDR3 loop reads CAWSVSGNSYEQYF. CDR3 nucleotide sequence: TGTGCCTGGAGTGTAAGCGGAAACTCCTACGAGCAGTACTTC.

This chain connects TRBV6-5 to TRBJ1-3; TRBD1 aligns across 8 bases. This CDR3 comprises 14 residues. V was clipped by 5 bases and J by 2 bases; unmatched bases: 2. CDR1 is MNHEY and CDR2 is SVGAGI in the germline V gene. The CDR3 DNA reads TGTGCCAGCAGTACACAGGGGGCTGGAAACACCATATATTTT. It translates to CASSTQGAGNTIYF.

The rearrangement uses TRBV12-5 and TRBJ1-5; weak D call: TRBD1 (6 bases). Deletions cut 6 bases from V and 4 bases from J, with 10 bases between. Germline CDR1 reads LGHNT; CDR2 reads FRNRAP. CDR3 length equals 13 residues. The CDR3 spells CASGPDRNQPQHF. CDR3 DNA sequence: TGTGCTAGTGGGCCTGACAGGAATCAGCCCCAGCATTTT.

The rearrangement joins TRBV3-1 (or the pseudogene TRBV3-2) to TRBJ1-2; the D is unclear. The germline V gene has CDR1 LGHDT and CDR2 YNNKEL (reference sequence). This CDR3 is 12 amino acids long. The germline V and J ends were trimmed by 0 bases and 8 bases, with 7 bases remaining between them. The CDR3 nucleotides are TGTGCCAGCAGCCAAGATCGTCGGGGCTACACCTTC. Residues: CASSQDRRGYTF.

The J gene is TRBJ2-2, the V gene TRBV13, with D tentatively TRBD1 (5 bases). The V and J ends lost 5 bases and 1 base respectively, with 11 bases between them. The CDR3 contains 15 residues. CDR1 is PRHDT and CDR2 is FYEKMQ in the germline V gene (reference sequence). The DNA for the CDR3 is TGTGCCAGCAGCGCCGGACACTTGAACACCGGGGAGCTGTTTTTT. It encodes CASSAGHLNTGELFF.

With regard to this clone: The DNA is omitted, as the CDR3 cannot be located on it reliably, and the CDR3 follows TCRdb's listing. V is TRBV3-1 (or the pseudogene TRBV3-2) and J is TRBJ2-1; TRBD2 is the table's D call and was not checked against the DNA. Germline CDR1 reads LGHDT; CDR2 reads YNNKEL (reference sequence). The CDR3 is 12 residues long, ends included. The CDR3 loop reads CASSQVAGGSFF.

The gene calls are TRBV3-1 (or the pseudogene TRBV3-2) and TRBJ1-1; the D is unclear. CDR3 length: 15 amino acids. With 5 bases removed from V and 4 bases from J, the gap between germline ends came to 17 bases. Germline V lookup: CDR1 LGHDT, CDR2 YNNKEL (reference sequence). CDR3 in amino acids: CASSGPREAGTEAFF. The CDR3 DNA is TGTGCCAGCAGCGGTCCGAGAGAGGCGGGCACTGAAGCTTTCTTT.

The chain joins TRBV5-6 to TRBJ2-1; 9 bases align to TRBD1. Germline V gene data show CDR1 as SGHDT and CDR2 as YYEEEE. The CDR3 totals 16 residues. Trimming at V came to 0 bases and at J to 7 bases, leaving 8 bases not matched to a gene. The chain's CDR3 is CASSLGGFGTGNEQFF. The CDR3 DNA is TGTGCCAGCAGCTTGGGAGGTTTTGGGACAGGGAATGAGCAGTTCTTC.

The chain couples TRBV27 to TRBJ1-2; the D gene is possibly TRBD1 (5 bases). The CDR3 is made up of 13 amino acids. V shed 2 bases and J shed 2 bases, with 6 bases lying between them. Germline V gives CDR1 MNHEY, CDR2 SMNVEV (reference sequence). The CDR3 DNA follows: TGTGCCAGCAGTTTAAAGGGGAACTATGGCTACACCTTC. This gives the protein CASSLKGNYGYTF.

V gene TRBV6-5 combines with J gene TRBJ1-6; D is unresolved. Germline CDR1 is MNHEY and CDR2 is SVGAGI. V was trimmed by 7 bases and J by 7 bases, leaving 17 bases between them. CDR3 length equals 15 residues. The CDR3 sequence: CASTGIGSQNSPLHF. CDR3 coding DNA: TGTGCCAGCACCGGGATCGGGAGCCAAAATTCACCCCTCCACTTT.

The rearrangement joins TRBV4-3 to TRBJ2-7; D is perhaps TRBD1 (6 bases). Germline V CDR1 and CDR2: LGHNA, YSLEER. Trimming left V 0 bases short and J 1 base short, with 13 bases between. This CDR3 comprises 16 residues. CDR3 residues: CASSQESAGTSYEQYF. In DNA, the CDR3 is TGCGCCAGCAGCCAAGAATCGGCAGGGACATCCTACGAGCAGTACTTC.

On this clone: Relative to the germline gene, one junction end is altered; a read error may explain this. This chain joins TRBV5-1 and TRBJ2-4; TRBD1 aligns across 12 bases. The CDR3 covers 14 residues. The germline V gene has CDR1 SGHRS and CDR2 YFSETQ. Here the CDR3 DNA reads TGCGCCAGCAGCCCGGGACAGGGGGCTGGCATTCGGTACTTC. Translation gives CASSPGQGAGIRYF.

The rearrangement joins TRBV5-5 to TRBJ1-5, with D perhaps TRBD1 (6 bases). The germline V and J ends were trimmed by 4 bases and 2 bases, with 10 bases remaining between them. Looked up from germline, CDR1 is SGHKS and CDR2 is YYEKEE (reference sequence). The length of the CDR3 is 14 residues. The CDR3 here is CASSAAGGNQPQHF. CDR3 nucleotides: TGTGCCAGCAGCGCCGCAGGGGGCAATCAGCCCCAGCATTTT.

The V call is TRBV10-3, the J call TRBJ2-7; TRBD1 aligns across 10 bases. In germline, CDR1 is ENHRY, CDR2 SYGVKD. V lost 10 bases, J lost 4 bases, and 7 bases stayed unmatched. This CDR3 has 13 amino acids. The CDR3 loop reads CATYWDRGYEQYF. CDR3 DNA: TGTGCCACTTATTGGGACAGGGGTTACGAGCAGTACTTC.

The V gene is TRBV5-1, the J gene TRBJ2-5, with 9 positions matching TRBD2. J lost 1 base, V lost 3 bases, and 13 bases had no gene match. This CDR3 spans 18 amino acids. CDR1 is SGHRS, CDR2 YFSETQ, per germline. The CDR3 is CASSYGGTSTLGQETQYF. CDR3 nucleotide sequence: TGCGCCAGCAGCTACGGTGGGACTAGCACCTTGGGCCAAGAGACCCAGTACTTC. The variable domain in full, with the rest retrieved from reference TRBV5-1 and TRBJ2-5, is KAGVTQTPRYLIKTRGQQVTLSCSPISGHRSVSWYQQTPGQGLQFLFEYFSETQRNKGNFPGRFSGRQFSNSRSEMNVSTLELGDSALYLCASSYGGTSTLGQETQYFGPGTRLLVL.